These 6 T cell receptor beta chains were all obtained from the same sample, sequenced in a study of T cell responses to AZD1222 COVID-19 vaccine. The protocol was immunoSEQ multiplex PCR, while the TCRdb copy is restricted to in-frame clones and leaves out a portion. The repertoire holds roughly 130,000 clones, with 90% to 95% as singletons. This specimen consisted of peripheral blood, obtained 28 days after the second AZD1222 dose. These receptors all stem from an adult who received the AZD1222 COVID-19 vaccine.

This clone appeared once. V usage is TRBV4-1 and J usage is TRBJ2-2; D perhaps matches TRBD2 (5 bases). CDR1 MGHRA and CDR2 YSYEKL come from the germline V gene. The CDR3 totals 17 residues. V lost 4 bases to trimming and J lost 5 bases, with 20 bases between them. The CDR3 DNA is TGCGCCAGCAGCCGAGGTCTAGCTGGCGAGTGGACCGGGGAGCTGTTTTTT. This encodes CASSRGLAGEWTGELFF.

The V gene is TRBV13, the J gene TRBJ2-7; the match to TRBD1 covers 10 bases. Germline trimming cut 3 bases from V and 3 bases from J; bases unmatched to any gene: 2. This CDR3 has 14 amino acids. Looked up from germline, CDR1 is PRHDT and CDR2 is FYEKMQ (reference sequence). DNA of the CDR3: TGTGCCAGCAGCTTGGACAGGGGGGTCTACGAGCAGTACTTC. Encoded protein: CASSLDRGVYEQYF.

The V call is TRBV9, the J call TRBJ1-1; 7 nucleotides match TRBD1. Trimming at V came to 4 bases and at J to 4 bases, leaving 10 bases not matched to a gene. The V gene's germline CDR1 is SGDLS and CDR2 YYNGEE. This CDR3 has 15 residues. CDR3 region: CASSTVWDSGTEAFF. The CDR3 region has the DNA TGTGCCAGCAGCACCGTATGGGACAGCGGCACTGAAGCTTTCTTT.

The rearrangement links TRBV5-4 to TRBJ2-1, with TRBD2 identical over 9 bases. This CDR3 is built from 16 residues. CDR1 is SGHNT, CDR2 YYREEE, per germline (reference sequence). Trimming took 4 bases from V and 0 from J; bases not matched to a gene: 5. This CDR3 reads CASSALAGFSYNEQFF. For the CDR3, the DNA is TGTGCCAGCAGCGCCCTAGCGGGATTCTCCTACAATGAGCAGTTCTTC.

The chain recombines TRBV7-2 with TRBJ2-3, with a tentative D call TRBD2 (6 bases). Germline CDR1 is SGHTA and CDR2 is FQGNSA. V lost 6 bases, J lost 6 bases, and 7 bases lay in between. This CDR3 is built from 11 residues. CDR3: CASSAGDTQYF. CDR3 coding DNA: TGTGCCAGCAGTGCGGGGGATACGCAGTATTTT.

The gene calls are TRBV5-1 and TRBJ2-3, with a weak D call TRBD1 (5 bases). The CDR3 length is 13 residues. Germline V gene lookup returns CDR1 SGHRS and CDR2 YFSETQ. With 4 bases removed from V and 2 bases from J, the gap between germline ends came to 8 bases. The CDR3 here is CASSVDTTDTQYF. CDR3 bases: TGCGCCAGCAGCGTGGACACCACAGATACGCAGTATTTT.